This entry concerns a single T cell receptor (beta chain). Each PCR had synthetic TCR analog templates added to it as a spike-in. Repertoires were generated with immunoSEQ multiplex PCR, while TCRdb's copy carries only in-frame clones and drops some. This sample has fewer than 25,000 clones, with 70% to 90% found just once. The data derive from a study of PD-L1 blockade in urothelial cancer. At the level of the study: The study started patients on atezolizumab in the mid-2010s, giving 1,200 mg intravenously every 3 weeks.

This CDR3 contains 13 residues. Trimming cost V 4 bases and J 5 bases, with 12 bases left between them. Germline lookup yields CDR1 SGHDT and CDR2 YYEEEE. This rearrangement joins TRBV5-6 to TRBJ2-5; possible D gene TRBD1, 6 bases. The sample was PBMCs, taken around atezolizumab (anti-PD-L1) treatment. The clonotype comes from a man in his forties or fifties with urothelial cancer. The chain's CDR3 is CASSVQGWETQYF. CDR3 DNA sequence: TGTGCCAGCAGCGTACAGGGTTGGGAGACCCAGTACTTC.